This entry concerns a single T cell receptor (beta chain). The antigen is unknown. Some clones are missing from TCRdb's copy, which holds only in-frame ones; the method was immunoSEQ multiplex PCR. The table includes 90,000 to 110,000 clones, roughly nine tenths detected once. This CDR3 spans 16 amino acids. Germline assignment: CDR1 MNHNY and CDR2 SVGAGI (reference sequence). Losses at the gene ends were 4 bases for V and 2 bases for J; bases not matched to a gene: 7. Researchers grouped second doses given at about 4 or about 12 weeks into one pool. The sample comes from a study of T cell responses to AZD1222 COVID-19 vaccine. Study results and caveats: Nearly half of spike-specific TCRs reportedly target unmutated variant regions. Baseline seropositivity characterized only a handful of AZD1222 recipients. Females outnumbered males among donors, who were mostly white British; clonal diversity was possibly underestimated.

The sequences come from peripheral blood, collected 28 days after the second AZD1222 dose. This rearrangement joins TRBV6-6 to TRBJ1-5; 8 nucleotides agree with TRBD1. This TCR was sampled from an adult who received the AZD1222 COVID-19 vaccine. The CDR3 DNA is TGTGCCAGCAGTTTCGGAGACAGGGGTCGCAATCAGCCCCAGCATTTT. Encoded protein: CASSFGDRGRNQPQHF.